The TCR beta chain under discussion was sequenced for a study of post-analysis software for immune sequencing data. Only a few counts were recorded for this clonotype. Its antigen is as yet unknown. This CDR3 contains 13 residues. Trimming removed 1 base from V and 15 bases from J, with 16 bases in between. Study observations and caveats: Controls had significantly higher normalized Chao1 diversity than multiple sclerosis patients. A few TRBV segments occurring more often in patients than controls included TRBV5-6, TRBV5-1 and TRBV20-1.

cDNA libraries of TCR beta carried unique molecular identifiers. TCRdb fed the PCR reads into MiXCR, producing one record per CDR3 protein. This table holds hundreds of thousands of distinct CDR3 sequences, about 27% found once. Sequenced: blood. The sequence was obtained from a girl aged 5-17 years with multiple sclerosis. The rearrangement joins TRBV12-3 or TRBV12-4 to TRBJ2-4, with D maybe TRBD1 (6 bases). CDR3 nucleotide sequence: TGTGCCAGCAGTTTAGGCGGCGGACAGCTCCGGTACTTC. Residues: CASSLGGGQLRYF.